One and the same sample provided the 2 T cell receptor beta chains below, sequenced in a study of T-cell reconstitution after alpha-beta-depleted transplantation in children. It was with unique molecular identifiers that the TCRbeta library was prepared. TCRdb ran MiXCR on the PCR reads and lists one entry per CDR3 protein. The table has a few hundred thousand distinct CDR3 sequences, around two fifths seen once; the top ten hold approximately 30%. The sample was PBMCs, taken before TCRalphabeta/CD19-depleted stem cell transplant. The source is a girl aged 2-10 years with aplastic anemia, due to receive a stem cell transplant.

V gene TRBV29-1 combines with J gene TRBJ2-7; 13 bases fit TRBD2. CDR1 and CDR2 (germline): SQVTM, ANQGSEA. The CDR3 contains 15 residues. Trimming cost V 6 bases and J 1 base; bases outside gene matches: 6. The CDR3 bases are TGCAGCGTCCCCGGGACTAGCGGGAAATCCTACGAGCAGTACTTC. Its protein product is CSVPGTSGKSYEQYF.

This clonotype has ten or more counts. CDR3 in DNA: TGCGCCAGCAGCTTGGATTCTAGCGGGAGTGCCTCCTACAATGAGCAGTTCTTC. It encodes CASSLDSSGSASYNEQFF. The chain links TRBV5-1 to TRBJ2-1; 10 bases map to TRBD2. V lost 0 bases and J lost 0; bases outside the gene matches: 6. Germline-derived CDR1 and CDR2 are SGHRS and YFSETQ. CDR3 length: 18 residues.